A single sample gave rise to the 5 T cell receptor beta chains below, sequenced in a study of cytomegalovirus exposure and HLA in healthy donors. Clones were sequenced by immunoSEQ multiplex PCR, and TCRdb holds only the in-frame ones, with some missing. The sample carries over 110,000 clones, more than 85% recorded once. The sequenced sample was PBMCs. The receptors were gathered from a man younger than 30 in good health and CMV-seropositive.

This chain links TRBV10-1 with TRBJ2-5; maybe TRBD2 (5 bases). Germline CDR1 and CDR2: WNHNN and SYGVQD (reference sequence). This CDR3 comprises 12 residues. V was pared by 2 bases and J by 4 bases, with 5 bases between. CDR3 sequence reads: CASSESGETQYF. The CDR3 bases are TGCGCCAGCAGTGAGAGCGGAGAGACCCAGTACTTC.

CDR3 loop: CASRGSGAGELFF. CDR3 nucleotide sequence: TGTGCCAGCAGGGGGTCGGGGGCCGGGGAGCTGTTTTTT. The V call is TRBV5-5, the J call TRBJ2-2, with D tentatively TRBD2 (6 bases). V was cut by 5 bases and J by 6 bases, with 11 bases left in between. Germline values: CDR1 SGHKS, CDR2 YYEKEE (reference sequence). There are 13 residues in the CDR3.

This rearrangement joins TRBV5-6 to TRBJ1-1, with a weak D call TRBD1 (5 bases). The length of the CDR3 is 16 residues. Deletions cut 2 bases from V and 3 bases from J, with 17 bases between. Germline V lookup: CDR1 SGHDT, CDR2 YYEEEE. The DNA of the CDR3 is TGTGCCAGCAGCTTCAGCCGGGGGACCATCTACACTGAAGCTTTCTTT. This translates into CASSFSRGTIYTEAFF.

This clone was recorded once. The chain couples TRBV6-1 to TRBJ1-2; 9 nucleotides align to TRBD1. The ends lost 4 bases at V and 7 bases at J; junction bases unmatched: 4. The germline gives CDR1 MNHNS, CDR2 SASEGT. CDR3 length: 13 amino acids. CDR3 residues: CASSGGQGFGYTF. The CDR3 region has the DNA TGTGCCAGCAGTGGGGGACAGGGATTTGGCTACACCTTC.

This chain joins TRBV10-1 and TRBJ2-1; 7 positions match TRBD1. The CDR3 has 14 residues. Germline CDR1 and CDR2: WNHNN and SYGVQD (reference sequence). V shed 5 bases, J shed 4 bases, and the junction held 5 bases outside the gene matches. CDR3 in amino acids: CASSMGQLYNEQFF. DNA of the CDR3: TGCGCCAGCAGTATGGGACAGTTATACAATGAGCAGTTCTTC.